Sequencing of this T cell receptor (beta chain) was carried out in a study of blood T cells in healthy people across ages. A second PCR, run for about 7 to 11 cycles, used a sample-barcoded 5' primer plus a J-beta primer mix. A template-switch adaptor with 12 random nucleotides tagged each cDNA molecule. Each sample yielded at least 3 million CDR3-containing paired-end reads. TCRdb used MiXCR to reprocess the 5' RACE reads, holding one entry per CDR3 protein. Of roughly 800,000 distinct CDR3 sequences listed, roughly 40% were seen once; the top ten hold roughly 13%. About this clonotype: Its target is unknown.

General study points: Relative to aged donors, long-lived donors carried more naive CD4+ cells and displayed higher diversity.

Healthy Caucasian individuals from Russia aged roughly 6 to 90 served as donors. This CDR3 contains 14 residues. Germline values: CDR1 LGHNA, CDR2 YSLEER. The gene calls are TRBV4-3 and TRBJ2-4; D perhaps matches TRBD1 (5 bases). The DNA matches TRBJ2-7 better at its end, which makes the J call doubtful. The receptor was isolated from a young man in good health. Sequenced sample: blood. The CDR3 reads CASSQERIRGEQYF. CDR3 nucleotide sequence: TGCGCCAGCAGCCAAGAGCGGATAAGGGGCGAGCAGTACTTC.